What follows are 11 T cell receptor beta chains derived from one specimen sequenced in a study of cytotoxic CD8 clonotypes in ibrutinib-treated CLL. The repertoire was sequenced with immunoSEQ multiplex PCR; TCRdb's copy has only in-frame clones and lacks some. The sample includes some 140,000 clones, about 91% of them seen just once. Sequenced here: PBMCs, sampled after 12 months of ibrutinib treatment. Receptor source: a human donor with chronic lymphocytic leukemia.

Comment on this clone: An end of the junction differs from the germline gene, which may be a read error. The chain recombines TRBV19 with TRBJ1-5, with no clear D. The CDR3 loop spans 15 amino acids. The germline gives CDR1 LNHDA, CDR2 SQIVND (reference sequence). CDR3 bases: TGTGCCAGCCAGGACCGTTATTCCTCCAATCAGGCCCAGCATTTT. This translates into CASQDRYSSNQAQHF.

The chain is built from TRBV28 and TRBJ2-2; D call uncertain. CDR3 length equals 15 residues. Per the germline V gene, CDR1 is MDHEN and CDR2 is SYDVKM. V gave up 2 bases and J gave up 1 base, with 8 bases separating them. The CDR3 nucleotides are TGTGCCAGCAGTTTAACGCTAGGGAACACCGGGGAGCTGTTTTTT. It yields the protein CASSLTLGNTGELFF.

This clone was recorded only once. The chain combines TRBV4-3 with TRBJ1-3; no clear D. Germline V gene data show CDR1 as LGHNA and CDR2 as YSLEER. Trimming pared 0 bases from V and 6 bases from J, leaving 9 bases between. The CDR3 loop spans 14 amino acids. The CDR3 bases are TGCGCCAGCAGCCAAGAAGAAGGAATAAACACCATATATTTT. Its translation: CASSQEEGINTIYF.

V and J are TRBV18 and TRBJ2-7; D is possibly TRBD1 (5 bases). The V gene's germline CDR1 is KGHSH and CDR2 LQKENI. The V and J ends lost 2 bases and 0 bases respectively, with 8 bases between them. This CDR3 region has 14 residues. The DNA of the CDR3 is TGTGCCAGCTCACCAATTGACAGCTCCTACGAGCAGTACTTC. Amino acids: CASSPIDSSYEQYF.

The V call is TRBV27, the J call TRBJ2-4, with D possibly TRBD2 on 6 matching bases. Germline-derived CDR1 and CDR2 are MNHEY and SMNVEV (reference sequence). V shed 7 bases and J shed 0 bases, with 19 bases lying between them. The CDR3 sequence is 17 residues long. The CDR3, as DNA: TGTGCCAGCACTCCTTTTTGGGGGGTGCTAGCCAAAAACATTCAGTACTTC. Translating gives CASTPFWGVLAKNIQYF.

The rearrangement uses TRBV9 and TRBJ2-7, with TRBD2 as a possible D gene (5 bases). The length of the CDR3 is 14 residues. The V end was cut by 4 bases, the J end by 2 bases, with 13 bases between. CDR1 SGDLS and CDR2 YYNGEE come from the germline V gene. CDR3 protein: CASSLGGSTYEQYF. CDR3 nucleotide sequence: TGTGCCAGCAGCCTCGGCGGGTCCACCTACGAGCAGTACTTC.

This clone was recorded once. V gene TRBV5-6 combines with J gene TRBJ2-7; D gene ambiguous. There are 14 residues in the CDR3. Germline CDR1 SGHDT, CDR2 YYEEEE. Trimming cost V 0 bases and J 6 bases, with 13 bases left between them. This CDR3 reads CASSLVVSGAEQYF. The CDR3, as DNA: TGTGCCAGCAGCTTGGTTGTTAGTGGAGCCGAGCAGTACTTC. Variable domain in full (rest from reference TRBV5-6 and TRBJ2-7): DAGVTQSPTHLIKTRGQQVTLRCSPKSGHDTVSWYQQALGQGPQFIFQYYEEEERQRGNFPDRFSGHQFPNYSSELNVNALLLGDSALYLCASSLVVSGAEQYFGPGTRLTVT.

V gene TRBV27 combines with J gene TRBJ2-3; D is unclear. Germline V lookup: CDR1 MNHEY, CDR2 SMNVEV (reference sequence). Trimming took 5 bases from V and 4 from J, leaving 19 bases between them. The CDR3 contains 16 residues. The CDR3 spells CASSMKGLFGPDTQYF. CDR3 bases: TGTGCCAGCAGTATGAAAGGGTTATTTGGTCCAGATACGCAGTATTTT.

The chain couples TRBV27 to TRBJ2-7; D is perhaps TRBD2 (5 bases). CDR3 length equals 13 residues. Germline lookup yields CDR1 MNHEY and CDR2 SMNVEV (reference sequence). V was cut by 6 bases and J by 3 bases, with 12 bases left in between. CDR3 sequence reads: CASRLEAGYEQYF. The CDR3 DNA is TGTGCCAGCAGGTTGGAGGCCGGCTACGAGCAGTACTTC.

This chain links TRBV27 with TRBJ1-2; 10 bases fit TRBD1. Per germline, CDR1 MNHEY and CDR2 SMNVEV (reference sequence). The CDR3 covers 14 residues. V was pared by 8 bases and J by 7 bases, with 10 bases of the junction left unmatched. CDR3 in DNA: TGTGCCAGCGGAACCGGGACAGGGGTGAGTGGCTACACCTTC. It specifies CASGTGTGVSGYTF.

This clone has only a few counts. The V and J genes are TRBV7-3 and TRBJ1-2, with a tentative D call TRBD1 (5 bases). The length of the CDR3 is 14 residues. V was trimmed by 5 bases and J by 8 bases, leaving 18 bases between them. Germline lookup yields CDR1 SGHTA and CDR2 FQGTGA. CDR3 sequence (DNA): TGTGCCAGCAGCCCCGACGCAGGGTCTGGCGGCTACACCTTC. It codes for CASSPDAGSGGYTF.